A single sample gave rise to the 29 T cell receptor beta chains below, sequenced in a study of human thymus T cells (dated by TCRdb to about 2020). Thymus tissue was obtained as surgical resects removed during corrective cardiac surgery. The method was the immunoSEQ multiplex PCR assay. The table comes from immuneACCESS by way of TCRdb, which keeps in-frame sequences with V and J called. Part of the clones is missing from these tables; in studies checked, under half for an unresolved V gene and the rest for unknown reasons. The sample profile shows 78,000 or so clones; roughly 96% of them were found once. The ten largest clones represent 0.025% to 0.035% of the sample. The sequenced sample consisted of thymus tissue. The source of these receptors is a boy under two years old with a congenital heart defect but otherwise immunologically healthy.

This rearrangement joins TRBV5-1 to TRBJ2-7, with 7 positions matching TRBD1. The V gene end was trimmed by 6 bases and the J gene end by 3 bases; junction bases not matched to a gene: 9. This CDR3 has 14 amino acids. The germline gives CDR1 SGHRS, CDR2 YFSETQ. In nucleotides, the CDR3 is TGCGCCAGCACCTTCAGACAGGGTGGCTACGAGCAGTACTTC. Amino acid sequence: CASTFRQGGYEQYF.

This chain connects TRBV19 to TRBJ2-2; TRBD2 aligns across 7 bases. J lost 3 bases, V lost 5 bases, and 6 bases had no gene match. In germline, CDR1 is LNHDA, CDR2 SQIVND (reference sequence). The CDR3 consists of 15 residues. The CDR3 DNA reads TGTGCCAGTAGTTATAGTCTAGCGGACACCGGGGAGCTGTTTTTT. This translates into CASSYSLADTGELFF.

The V call is TRBV12-5, the J call TRBJ1-2; 7 nucleotides align to TRBD1. Germline V gene lookup returns CDR1 LGHNT and CDR2 FRNRAP. V gave up 0 bases and J gave up 1 base; unmatched junction bases: 5. This CDR3 contains 16 residues. DNA of the CDR3: TGTGCTAGTGGTTTGGTACGAACAGGGGTTAACTATGGCTACACCTTC. This gives the protein CASGLVRTGVNYGYTF. The variable domain in full, completed from reference TRBV12-5 and TRBJ1-2, reads DARVTQTPRHKVTEMGQEVTMRCQPILGHNTVFWYRQTMMQGLELLAYFRNRAPLDDSGMPKDRFSAEMPDATLATLKIQPSEPRDSAVYFCASGLVRTGVNYGYTFGSGTRLTVV.

The chain recombines TRBV7-9 with TRBJ1-1; D gene uncertain. Germline CDR1 and CDR2: SEHNR and FQNEAQ (reference sequence). The germline V and J ends were trimmed by 3 bases and 0 bases, with 11 bases remaining between them. The CDR3 is 15 amino acids. DNA of the CDR3: TGTGCCAGCAGCTTGGTGGGGTGCATGAACACTGAAGCTTTCTTT. Amino acids: CASSLVGCMNTEAFF.

This rearrangement joins TRBV4-1 to TRBJ2-3; D could derive from TRBD1 or TRBD2 (6 bases each). This CDR3 contains 19 residues. V shed 0 bases and J shed 6 bases, with 25 bases lying between them. Germline CDR1 reads MGHRA; CDR2 reads YSYEKL. Here the CDR3 reads CASSQEPRGDGVSGDTQYF. Here the CDR3 DNA reads TGCGCCAGCAGCCAAGAACCGAGGGGGGACGGGGTTTCAGGTGATACGCAGTATTTT.

The chain joins TRBV12-5 to TRBJ2-3; 8 bases match TRBD1. Germline V gives CDR1 LGHNT, CDR2 FRNRAP. J gave up 3 bases and V 5 bases, and 25 bases lay outside the gene matches. The CDR3 consists of 21 residues. CDR3 loop: CASGPSRIRQGIALATDTQYF. CDR3 sequence (DNA): TGTGCTAGTGGTCCATCCAGAATTAGACAGGGGATAGCATTGGCGACAGATACGCAGTATTTT.

This clone has more than one count but fewer than ten. In nucleotides, the CDR3 is TGTGCCAGCAGCCTCGCGGGAACTGAAGCTTTCTTT. Translation: CASSLAGTEAFF. This chain joins TRBV28 and TRBJ1-1; no definite D call. Germline CDR1 reads MDHEN; CDR2 reads SYDVKM. This CDR3 comprises 12 residues. V was shortened by 6 bases and J by 5 bases, with 10 bases between the two germline ends.

The chain couples TRBV7-8 to TRBJ2-7; TRBD1 matches at 10 bases. With V trimmed by 5 bases and J by 2 bases, 21 bases remained unmatched. CDR1 and CDR2 (germline): SGHVS, FQNEAQ. CDR3 length: 20 amino acids. The CDR3, as DNA: TGTGCCAGCAGCCCCAGATTTAGGGACAGGGGCCCTAATATCCCCTACGAGCAGTACTTC. Translating gives CASSPRFRDRGPNIPYEQYF. Full variable domain (outside the CDR3, taken from reference TRBV7-8 and TRBJ2-7): GAGVSQSPRYKVAKRGQDVALRCDPISGHVSLFWYQQALGQGPEFLTYFQNEAQLDKSGLPSDRFFAERPEGSVSTLKIQRTQQEDSAVYLCASSPRFRDRGPNIPYEQYFGPGTRLTVT.

The genes are TRBV10-3 and TRBJ2-2; 12 positions match TRBD2. Unmatched junction bases numbered 1, after V lost 4 bases and J lost 4 bases. The CDR3 extends over 15 amino acids. Germline V gives CDR1 ENHRY, CDR2 SYGVKD. CDR3 region: CAISVGLAGTGELFF. Written as DNA, the CDR3 is TGTGCCATCAGTGTGGGACTAGCGGGCACCGGGGAGCTGTTTTTT.

The chain combines TRBV27 with TRBJ2-7, with D possibly TRBD1 on 6 matching bases. In germline, CDR1 is MNHEY, CDR2 SMNVEV (reference sequence). There are 18 residues in the CDR3. V shed 2 bases and J shed 0 bases, with 20 bases lying between them. The CDR3 coding sequence is TGTGCCAGCAGTTTAAGGTCGCAGGGGTGGGGTCGCTCCTACGAGCAGTACTTC. Amino acid sequence: CASSLRSQGWGRSYEQYF.

The CDR3 sequence: CASSLDASGGPYEQYF. DNA for the CDR3: TGTGCCAGCAGCTTGGATGCGTCGGGAGGGCCCTACGAGCAGTACTTC. V is TRBV7-8 and J is TRBJ2-7; TRBD2 agrees at 8 bases. The germline gives CDR1 SGHVS, CDR2 FQNEAQ. J lost 2 bases, V lost 3 bases, and 9 bases had no gene match. This CDR3 has 16 amino acids.

In this sample, this clone turned up once. The V gene is TRBV19, the J gene TRBJ1-1, with a tentative D call TRBD1 (6 bases). This CDR3 comprises 15 residues. The V gene lost 10 bases and the J gene lost 1 base, with 19 bases spanning the gap. Germline assignment: CDR1 LNHDA and CDR2 SQIVND (reference sequence). CDR3 sequence (DNA): TGTGCCATCCCGAAGGGGGGGAATCCGAACACTGAAGCTTTCTTT. Protein sequence: CAIPKGGNPNTEAFF.

CDR3 in DNA: TGTGCCAGTAGTATAGCCGCCCGAGGTGAAAAACTGTTTTTT. Protein product: CASSIAARGEKLFF. The genes are TRBV19 and TRBJ1-4; D is unclear. This CDR3 is 14 amino acids long. Germline lookup yields CDR1 LNHDA and CDR2 SQIVND (reference sequence). V was trimmed by 1 base and J by 7 bases, leaving 10 bases between them.

The rearrangement joins TRBV11-2 to TRBJ2-2, with 7 bases matching TRBD1. There are 18 residues in the CDR3. The germline CDR1 and CDR2 sequences are SGHAT and FQNNGV. J lost 2 bases, V lost 6 bases, and 15 bases had no gene match. The DNA of the CDR3 is TGTGCCAGCAGTTTGGCCGATACAGGGGCTTCAAACACCGGGGAGCTGTTTTTT. It encodes CASSLADTGASNTGELFF.

This rearrangement joins TRBV25-1 to TRBJ1-1, with 7 bases fitting TRBD1. CDR3 length: 17 residues. Looked up from germline, CDR1 is MGHDK and CDR2 is SYGVNS. Trimming removed 5 bases from V and 6 bases from J; junction bases left unmatched: 18. The CDR3, as DNA: TGTGCCAGCAGTCCACGTACCGGGACAGAGCATGAGGCTGAAGCTTTCTTT. Protein: CASSPRTGTEHEAEAFF.

The J gene is TRBJ2-3, the V gene TRBV25-1, with D tentatively TRBD2 (5 bases). The CDR3 spans 15 residues. Trimming cost V 4 bases and J 2 bases, with 13 bases left between them. Germline CDR1 reads MGHDK; CDR2 reads SYGVNS. The CDR3 DNA is TGTGCCAGCAGTGCGGGGAAAAAGCCCACAGATACGCAGTATTTT. Translating gives CASSAGKKPTDTQYF.

The chain joins TRBV28 to TRBJ2-1, with TRBD2 matching 15 bases. CDR1 MDHEN and CDR2 SYDVKM come from the germline V gene. Germline trimming cut 8 bases from V and 3 bases from J; bases unmatched to any gene: 14. This CDR3 has 19 amino acids. In DNA form, the CDR3 reads TGTGCCAGCTCCGAGGGACTAGCGGGGGGCCCCTCTAACTACAATGAGCAGTTCTTC. Its translation is CASSEGLAGGPSNYNEQFF.

The J gene is TRBJ1-1, the V gene TRBV23-1; a possible D gene is TRBD1 (6 bases). TRBV23-1 is filed as an ORF, its function uncertain. The CDR3 extends over 17 amino acids. With 2 bases removed from V and 3 bases from J, the gap between germline ends came to 19 bases. As DNA, the CDR3 is TGCGCCAGCAGTCAACCCCTCGGGGAGGGGGTGGACACTGAAGCTTTCTTT. Protein product: CASSQPLGEGVDTEAFF.

This chain uses TRBV7-2 with TRBJ2-2, with D maybe TRBD1 (6 bases). The CDR3 consists of 18 residues. V lost 1 base and J 0 bases, leaving 15 bases between the germline ends. Germline V gene sequence: CDR1 SGHTA, CDR2 FQGNSA. The CDR3 sequence is CASSLVRGGTSNTGELFF. CDR3 DNA sequence: TGTGCCAGCAGCTTAGTCCGAGGTGGGACATCGAACACCGGGGAGCTGTTTTTT.

The genes are TRBV7-2 and TRBJ1-2; no firm D call. CDR3 length: 15 residues. Per the germline V gene, CDR1 is SGHTA and CDR2 is FQGNSA. V gave up 2 bases and J gave up 0 bases, with 10 bases separating them. CDR3 protein: CASSLWASANYGYTF. The CDR3 DNA reads as TGTGCCAGCAGCTTATGGGCCTCCGCTAACTATGGCTACACCTTC.

The V and J genes are TRBV27 and TRBJ2-2; perhaps TRBD1 as D (5 bases). V shed 4 bases and J shed 1 base, with 10 bases lying between them. This CDR3 comprises 15 residues. Germline CDR1 MNHEY, CDR2 SMNVEV (reference sequence). In DNA, the CDR3 is TGTGCCAGCAGTTGGTGGGGCGGGAACACCGGGGAGCTGTTTTTT. As protein: CASSWWGGNTGELFF.

The V and J genes are TRBV29-1 and TRBJ2-1, with 10 bases aligning to TRBD2. CDR1 is SQVTM, CDR2 ANQGSEA, per germline. The CDR3 length is 16 residues. V shed 1 base, J shed 2 bases, and the junction held 5 bases outside the gene matches. The CDR3 coding sequence is TGCAGCGTTGAAGCTAGCGGGAGAAAGGCCTACAATGAGCAGTTCTTC. Amino acid sequence: CSVEASGRKAYNEQFF.

The chain has TRBV27 and TRBJ1-5; no firm D call. The V gene's germline CDR1 is MNHEY and CDR2 SMNVEV (reference sequence). The CDR3 totals 14 residues. V lost 3 bases, J lost 6 bases, and 12 bases lay in between. CDR3 amino acids: CASSFGRWGQPQHF. Here the CDR3 DNA reads TGTGCCAGCAGTTTCGGCAGATGGGGTCAGCCCCAGCATTTT.

V usage is TRBV5-1 and J usage is TRBJ1-1; 7 bases agree with TRBD1. Germline assignment: CDR1 SGHRS and CDR2 YFSETQ. This CDR3 comprises 14 residues. J gave up 5 bases and V 0 bases, and 4 bases lay outside the gene matches. Written as DNA, the CDR3 is TGCGCCAGCAGCTTGGGGGAGGGGGCGACTGAAGCTTTCTTT. Its translation: CASSLGEGATEAFF.

Concerning this clone itself: One junction end disagrees with the germline gene, perhaps due to a read error. The chain is built from TRBV6-6 and TRBJ2-7; no clear D. The CDR3 extends over 13 amino acids. Per germline, CDR1 MNHNY and CDR2 SVGAGI (reference sequence). In nucleotides, the CDR3 is TGTGCCAGCCGTTACCATCCAAGCCACGAGCAGTACTTC. It codes for CASRYHPSHEQYF.

The CDR3 DNA reads TGTGCCAGCAGTTACCTCAGGGGGACTAATGAAAAACTGTTTTTT. Translating gives CASSYLRGTNEKLFF. V and J are TRBV2 and TRBJ1-4; 7 bases fit TRBD1. J gave up 2 bases and V 5 bases, and 5 bases lay outside the gene matches. This CDR3 is built from 15 residues. Germline loops: CDR1 SNHLY, CDR2 FYNNEI.

The rearrangement links TRBV11-3 to TRBJ2-1; 13 bases are shared with TRBD2. There are 16 residues in the CDR3. CDR1 and CDR2 from the germline V gene are SGHNT and YENEEA. Trimming removed 5 bases from V and 7 bases from J; junction bases left unmatched: 8. The chain's CDR3 is CASSLTTSGGGNEQFF. The CDR3 coding sequence is TGTGCCAGCAGCCTCACCACTAGCGGGGGGGGTAATGAGCAGTTCTTC.

This clone appeared once. The V call is TRBV27, the J call TRBJ2-3; TRBD2 matches 10 bases. J gave up 0 bases and V 3 bases, and 6 bases lay outside the gene matches. CDR1 and CDR2 from the germline V gene are MNHEY and SMNVEV (reference sequence). The CDR3 is 17 amino acids. CDR3 sequence reads: CASSFHQTSGSTDTQYF. CDR3 bases: TGTGCCAGCAGTTTTCATCAGACTAGCGGGAGCACAGATACGCAGTATTTT.

The genes are TRBV14 and TRBJ2-1, with 7 bases matching TRBD2. V lost 0 bases, J lost 5 bases, and 7 bases stayed unmatched. In germline, CDR1 is SGHDN, CDR2 FVKESK. The CDR3 has 16 amino acids. The DNA for the CDR3 is TGTGCCAGCAGCCAAGAGGGACTACCGAGCCACAATGAGCAGTTCTTC. Protein sequence: CASSQEGLPSHNEQFF.